What follows describes a single T cell receptor (beta chain). Its antigen remains unknown. The data originate from a study of post-analysis software for immune sequencing data. Overall study findings and caveats: Strong co-clustering by F measure was seen for same-batch samples.

Built from TCR beta cDNA, the libraries had unique molecular identifiers in them. MiXCR, run by TCRdb on the PCR reads, gives a single entry per CDR3 protein. The table lists about 810,000 distinct CDR3 sequences, approximately 50% of them singletons. This receptor was taken from a girl under 18 with multiple sclerosis. Sample: blood.

The CDR3 loop reads CASRTGERAFF. The CDR3 DNA is TGTGCCAGCAGAACAGGGGAGAGGGCTTTCTTT. The J gene is TRBJ1-1, the V gene TRBV14; 7 nucleotides align to TRBD1. The CDR3 is made up of 11 amino acids. Trimming took 6 bases from V and 11 from J; bases not matched to a gene: 6. The germline V gene encodes CDR1 SGHDN and CDR2 FVKESK.